This T cell receptor (beta chain) was found in a study of Ad26.COV2.S vaccination and SARS-CoV-2 variants. About this clone: Its antigen remains unidentified.

Described treatment: roughly 19 received Ad26.COV2.S at low or high dose, single or two shots; about 5 received placebo; per-sample allocation not given. At day 63 after the first vaccine or placebo injection, samples were drawn. The CDR3 is 13 residues long. CDR1 SGHRS and CDR2 YFSETQ come from the germline V gene. The junction had 9 bases not matched to a gene; V was cut back by 7 bases and J by 8 bases. Measured with immunoSEQ multiplex PCR; TCRdb has only the in-frame clones, and not every one. The table lists fewer than 500,000 clones, nearly 90% of them singletons. Whole-study findings and limits: It was found that vaccine and placebo recipients had similar non-spike TCR breadth.

The specimen was peripheral blood, collected in a trial of Ad26.COV2.S vaccine versus placebo. The chain employs TRBV5-1 and TRBJ2-1; 7 positions match TRBD1. The TCR originated in a person between 18 and 65 years old who received the Ad26.COV2.S COVID-19 vaccine or a placebo. The CDR3 region has the DNA TGCGCCAGCCGAGTCGCTCAGGGGGATGAGCAGTTCTTC. This sequence encodes CASRVAQGDEQFF.